The clone carrying this TCR beta chain showed up just a few times. This sample stems from a study of cytomegalovirus exposure and HLA in healthy donors. Trimming shortened V by 0 bases and J by 2 bases, and 7 bases separated the two germline ends. Germline V lookup: CDR1 LGHNA, CDR2 YSLEER. CDR3 length: 14 residues. Measured with immunoSEQ multiplex PCR; TCRdb has only the in-frame clones, and not every one. There are 150,000 to 200,000 clones in the sample; 75% to 90% occur only once, and approximately 2% lies in the top ten. The chain uses TRBV4-3 and TRBJ1-2; D unclear. The TCR was taken from a woman aged 18-35 years in good health and CMV-seronegative. Source material: PBMCs. The CDR3 coding sequence is TGCGCCAGCAGCCAAGACACAATCAACTATGGCTACACCTTC. Its protein is CASSQDTINYGYTF.